This TCR beta chain comes out of a study of cytomegalovirus exposure and HLA in healthy donors. On the study more broadly: The Caucasian-associated ancestry cluster contained about 80% of the 398 genotyped donors. Study outcomes and limitations: Reportedly, TCR beta sequences accurately predicted HLA-A and HLA-B alleles in most subjects.

V lost 7 bases to trimming and J lost 7 bases; unmatched junction nucleotides: 8. The CDR3 consists of 15 residues. Germline V CDR1 and CDR2: MNHNY, SVGAGI (reference sequence). For this clone: No antigen is known for it.

Researchers ran the PCR with 60 Vbeta and 13 Jbeta primers. Assay used: immunoSEQ multiplex PCR; TCRdb lists only in-frame clones, some missing. The sample has 55,000 to 80,000 clones. The chain uses TRBV6-6 and TRBJ1-6; 9 bases are a match to TRBD1. Input material: PBMCs. The receptor was derived from a man aged 40-49 years in good health and CMV-seronegative. The CDR3 spells CASTISGTGNSPLHF. Here the CDR3 DNA reads TGTGCCAGCACCATCTCCGGGACAGGGAATTCACCCCTCCACTTT.